This T cell receptor (beta chain) was retrieved from a study of cytotoxic CD8 clonotypes in ibrutinib-treated CLL. General study findings and limits: Baseline clonality, above age-matched healthy donor levels, tracked circulating CD8+ T-cell counts. Public clonotypes proved infrequent, and on treatment they shrank or remained steady. Sustained-remission and progressing patients diverged in sampling times.

This table comes from immunoSEQ multiplex PCR, and its TCRdb copy is limited to in-frame clones, with some not included. Of some 150,000 clones listed, approximately 80% were seen once; the top ten hold 9.5% to 15%. The CDR3 length is 15 residues. The V end was cut by 3 bases, the J end by 6 bases, with 14 bases between. Germline CDR1 is LGHNA and CDR2 is YNFKEQ. On this clone: Its specificity is not known.

The material was PBMCs, obtained after 12 months of ibrutinib treatment. This sequence joins TRBV4-2 and TRBJ2-2; D possibly corresponds to TRBD1 (6 bases). This clonotype was sampled from a human donor with chronic lymphocytic leukemia. The CDR3: CASSQDDRPPGELFF. The CDR3 bases are TGTGCCAGCAGCCAGGACGACAGGCCACCCGGGGAGCTGTTTTTT.